This T cell receptor (beta chain) derives from a study of shared clonotypes between healthy human individuals. Background on the study: CD4 naive cells filled three plates per donor, CD4 memory three, CD8 naive two and CD8 memory one.

Sequencing used immunoSEQ multiplex PCR; TCRdb keeps in-frame clones, though not all of them. The repertoire consists of about 1 million clones, with 60% to 80% occurring once and the leading ten covering around 1.5%. As to this clone: No antigen is known for it.

General study points: Among donors, sharing of clonotypes was expected to be affected by sequencing depth. Only blood samples were collected, and tissue repertoires likely differ.

V was clipped by 0 bases and J by 2 bases; unmatched bases: 7. The germline V gene encodes CDR1 MNHEY and CDR2 SMNVEV (reference sequence). CDR3 length: 17 amino acids. CD45RA-negative memory and CD45RA+ naive subsets were split from the CD4+ cells. The origin of this receptor is a man aged 18 to 29 in good health. The chain carries TRBV27 and TRBJ2-1, with 7 bases that match TRBD1. The source material was memory CD4+ T cells sorted from blood. The subset denotes: CD45RA-negative fraction. The CDR3 bases are TGTGCCAGCAGTTTATCGGAGACAGGGCGACCCTACAATGAGCAGTTCTTC. It specifies CASSLSETGRPYNEQFF.